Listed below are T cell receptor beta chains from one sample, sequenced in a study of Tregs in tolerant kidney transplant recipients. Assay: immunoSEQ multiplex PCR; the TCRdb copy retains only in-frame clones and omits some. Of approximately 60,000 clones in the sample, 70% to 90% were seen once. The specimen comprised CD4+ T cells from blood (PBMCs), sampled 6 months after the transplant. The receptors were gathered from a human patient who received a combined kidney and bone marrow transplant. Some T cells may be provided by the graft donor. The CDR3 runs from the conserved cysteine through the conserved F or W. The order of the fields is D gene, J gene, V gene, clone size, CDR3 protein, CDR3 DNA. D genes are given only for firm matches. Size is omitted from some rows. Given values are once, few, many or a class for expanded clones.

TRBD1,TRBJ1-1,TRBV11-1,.,CASSFGQVQQEAFF,TGTGCCAGCAGCTTTGGACAGGTCCAACAAGAAGCTTTCTTT
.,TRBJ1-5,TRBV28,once,CASSLSLTGNQPQHF,TGTGCCAGCAGTTTATCGCTGACAGGCAATCAGCCCCAGCATTTT
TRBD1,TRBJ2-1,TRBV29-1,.,CSGNRGSYNEQFF,TGCAGCGGAAACAGGGGTTCCTACAATGAGCAGTTCTTC
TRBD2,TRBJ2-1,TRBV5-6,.,CASSLAPSGGYNEQFF,TGTGCCAGCAGCTTGGCCCCTAGCGGGGGGTACAATGAGCAGTTCTTC
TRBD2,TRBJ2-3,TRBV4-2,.,CASSQDWGLAGGREYSTDTQYF,TGTGCCAGCAGCCAAGATTGGGGACTAGCGGGAGGGAGGGAATATAGCACAGATACGCAGTATTTT
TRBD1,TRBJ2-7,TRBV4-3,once,CASSRGIGRGQDEQYF,TGCGCCAGCAGCCGGGGAATTGGCAGGGGGCAGGACGAGCAGTACTTC
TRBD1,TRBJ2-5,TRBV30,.,CAWSVLSQGAGETQYF,TGTGCCTGGAGTGTACTTTCCCAGGGGGCCGGGGAGACCCAGTACTTC
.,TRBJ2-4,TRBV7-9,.,CASSSLLGVTLNIQYF,TGTGCCAGCAGCTCTTTACTCGGGGTAACCCTAAACATTCAGTACTTC
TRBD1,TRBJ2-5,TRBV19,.,CASSVQGETQYF,TGTGCCAGTAGTGTACAGGGGGAGACCCAGTACTTC
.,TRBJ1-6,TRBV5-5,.,CASSLVVGSSYNSPLHF,TGTGCCAGCAGCTTGGTTGTGGGGAGCTCCTATAATTCACCCCTCCACTTT
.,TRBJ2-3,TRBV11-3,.,CASSEAGLSTDTQYF,TGTGCCAGTTCCGAAGCGGGCCTAAGCACAGATACGCAGTATTTT
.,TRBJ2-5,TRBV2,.,CASSWGRNQETQYF,TGTGCCAGCAGCTGGGGCAGGAACCAAGAGACCCAGTACTTC
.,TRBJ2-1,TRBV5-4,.,CASSLQATYNEQFF,TGTGCCAGCAGCTTACAGGCGACCTACAATGAGCAGTTCTTC
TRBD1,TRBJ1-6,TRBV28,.,CASLGKGQGNSPLHF,TGTGCCAGCCTAGGGAAAGGACAGGGCAATTCACCCCTCCACTTT
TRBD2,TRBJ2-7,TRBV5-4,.,CASSPGLAGSYEQYF,TGTGCCAGCAGCCCCGGACTAGCGGGAAGTTACGAGCAGTACTTC
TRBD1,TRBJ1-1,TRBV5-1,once,CASSRGQSEAFF,TGCGCCAGCAGTCGGGGACAGTCCGAAGCTTTCTTT
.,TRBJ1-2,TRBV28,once,CASSPQVLYGYTF,TGTGCCAGCAGCCCCCAGGTTCTCTATGGCTACACCTTC
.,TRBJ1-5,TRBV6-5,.,CASRDHRVEGQPQHF,TGTGCCAGCAGGGACCACAGGGTCGAGGGTCAGCCCCAGCATTTT
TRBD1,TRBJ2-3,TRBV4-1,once,CASSQGTGAGTDTQYF,TGCGCCAGCAGCCAAGGGACAGGGGCGGGCACAGATACGCAGTATTTT
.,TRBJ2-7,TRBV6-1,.,CASSPRWTADEQYF,TGTGCCAGCAGTCCAAGATGGACAGCTGACGAGCAGTACTTC
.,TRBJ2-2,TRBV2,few,CASRQKANTGELFF,TGTGCCAGCCGACAGAAAGCGAACACCGGGGAGCTGTTTTTT
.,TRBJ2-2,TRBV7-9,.,CASTQLLGREMRSGELFF,TGTGCCAGCACCCAGCTCCTGGGAAGGGAGATGCGGTCCGGGGAGCTGTTTTTT
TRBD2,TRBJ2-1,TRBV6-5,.,CASRWTRSAEQFF,TGTGCCAGCAGATGGACTAGATCGGCCGAGCAGTTCTTC
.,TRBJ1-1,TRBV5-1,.,CASSLDSMNTEAFF,TGCGCCAGCAGCTTGGATAGCATGAACACTGAAGCTTTCTTT
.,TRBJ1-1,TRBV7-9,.,CASSPGLRGTEAFF,TGTGCCAGCAGCCCCGGGCTCCGGGGGACTGAAGCTTTCTTT
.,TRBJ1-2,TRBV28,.,CASSFFLYGYTF,TGTGCCAGCAGTTTTTTCCTCTATGGCTACACCTTC
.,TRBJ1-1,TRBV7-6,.,CASSLVHRGEAFF,TGTGCCAGCAGCTTAGTTCATCGGGGTGAAGCTTTCTTT
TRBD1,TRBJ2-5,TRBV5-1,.,CASSLSRGQASARETQYF,TGCGCCAGCAGCTTGAGTCGCGGACAGGCCTCCGCTAGGGAGACCCAGTACTTC
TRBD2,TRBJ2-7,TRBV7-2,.,CASSLRLAGGPSYEQYF,TGTGCCAGCAGCTTACGGCTAGCGGGAGGCCCGTCCTACGAGCAGTACTTC
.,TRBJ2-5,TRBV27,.,CASSFSWGGQETQYF,TGTGCCAGCAGTTTCTCGTGGGGAGGCCAAGAGACCCAGTACTTC
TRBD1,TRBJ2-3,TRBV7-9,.,CASGGQGAPAQYF,TGTGCCAGCGGGGGACAGGGGGCGCCTGCGCAGTATTTT
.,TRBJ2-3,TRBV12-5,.,CASGLGVDTQYF,TGTGCTAGTGGCTTAGGAGTAGATACGCAGTATTTT
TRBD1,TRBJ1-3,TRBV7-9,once,CASSLPPRDRVAIYF,TGTGCCAGCAGCCTTCCCCCCCGGGACAGGGTTGCCATATATTTT
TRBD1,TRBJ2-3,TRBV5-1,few,CASSSGQGVYTDTQYF,TGCGCCAGCAGCTCCGGACAGGGTGTTTACACAGATACGCAGTATTTT
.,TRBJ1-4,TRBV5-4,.,CASSLTASGVLEKLFF,TGTGCCAGCAGCTTAACAGCGTCCGGGGTTTTGGAAAAACTGTTTTTT
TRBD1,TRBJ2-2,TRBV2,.,CASSDRGAGELFF,TGTGCCAGCAGCGACAGGGGCGCCGGGGAGCTGTTTTTT
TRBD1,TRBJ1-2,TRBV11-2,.,CASSRTGAIYGYTF,TGTGCCAGCAGTCGGACAGGGGCCATCTATGGCTACACCTTC
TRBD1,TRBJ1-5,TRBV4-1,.,CASSLRGDRGNQPQHF,TGCGCCAGCAGCCTAAGGGGCGACAGGGGCAATCAGCCCCAGCATTTT
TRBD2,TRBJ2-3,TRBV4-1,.,CASSQVRTSGGGDTQYF,TGCGCCAGCAGCCAAGTTCGGACTAGCGGGGGGGGAGATACGCAGTATTTT
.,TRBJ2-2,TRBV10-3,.,CAISEGQIEGGELFF,TGTGCCATCAGTGAGGGCCAGATTGAGGGCGGGGAGCTGTTTTTT
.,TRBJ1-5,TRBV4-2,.,CASWGGYSNQPQHF,TGTGCCAGCTGGGGGGGGTATAGCAATCAGCCCCAGCATTTT
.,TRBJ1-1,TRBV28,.,CASSFRNLNTEAFF,TGTGCCAGCAGTTTCAGGAACCTGAACACTGAAGCTTTCTTT
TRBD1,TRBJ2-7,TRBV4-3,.,CASSRDRASYEQYF,TGCGCCAGCAGCCGCGACAGGGCCTCCTACGAGCAGTACTTC
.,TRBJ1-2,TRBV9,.,CASSVNTGAYGYTF,TGTGCCAGCAGCGTGAACACAGGAGCCTATGGCTACACCTTC
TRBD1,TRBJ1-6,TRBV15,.,CATSRGQNNSPLHF,TGTGCCACCAGCCGGGGACAGAATAATTCCCCCCTCCACTTT
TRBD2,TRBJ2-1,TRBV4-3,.,CASSQEGREYNEQFF,TGCGCCAGCAGCCAAGAGGGGAGGGAGTACAATGAGCAGTTCTTC
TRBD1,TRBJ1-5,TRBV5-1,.,CASSLTPGQGGSNQPQHF,TGCGCCAGCAGCCTCACTCCGGGACAGGGAGGCAGCAATCAGCCCCAGCATTTT
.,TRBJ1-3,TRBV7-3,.,CASSSLLEAVDSGNTIYF,TGTGCCAGCAGCTCCCTCCTAGAGGCCGTCGACTCTGGAAACACCATATATTTT
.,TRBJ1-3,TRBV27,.,CASSLSRAGGNTIYF,TGTGCCAGCAGTTTATCAAGGGCGGGAGGAAACACCATATATTTT
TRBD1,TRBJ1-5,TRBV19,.,CASRTTGEAQPQHF,TGTGCCAGTAGAACTACAGGGGAGGCTCAGCCCCAGCATTTT
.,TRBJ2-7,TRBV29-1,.,CSVSTLHPGHPAYEQYF,TGCAGCGTTTCAACGCTCCACCCGGGACACCCGGCCTACGAGCAGTACTTC
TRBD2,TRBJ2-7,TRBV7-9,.,CASSSRIRTSFDEQYF,TGTGCCAGCAGCTCCCGAATTAGGACTAGCTTTGACGAGCAGTACTTC
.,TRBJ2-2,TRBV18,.,CASSLRAGELFF,TGTGCCAGCTCTCTTCGAGCGGGGGAGCTGTTTTTT
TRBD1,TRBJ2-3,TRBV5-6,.,CASSSGQGPDTQYF,TGTGCCAGCAGCTCCGGACAGGGCCCAGATACGCAGTATTTT
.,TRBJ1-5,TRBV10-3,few,CAISDRGHQPQHF,TGTGCCATCAGTGACAGGGGTCATCAGCCCCAGCATTTT